This is a list of T cell receptor beta chains from one sample in a study of radiation and T cells in renal cell carcinoma. This table comes from immunoSEQ multiplex PCR, and its TCRdb copy is limited to in-frame clones, with some not included. The data contain 140,000 or so clones, 80% to 90% of them singletons. The sample here was blood, taken from a patient whose treatment included radiotherapy and nephrectomy. The receptors here all came from a woman in her 50s with renal cell carcinoma. The CDR3 runs from the conserved cysteine through the conserved F or W. The D gene is left open where the match is weak. Size is stated for part of the rows, as once, few or many counts, or as a class when the clone is expanded.

j_gene,v_gene,abundance,d_gene,CDR3aa,CDR3nt
TRBJ2-1,TRBV5-4,-,TRBD2,CASSVSTGTISYNEQFF,TGTGCCAGCAGCGTATCCACCGGGACTATCTCCTACAATGAGCAGTTCTTC
TRBJ1-4,TRBV27,-,-,CASSLSLSGLMGGGEKLFF,TGTGCCAGCAGTTTATCGCTATCAGGGTTAATGGGGGGAGGCGAAAAACTGTTTTTT
TRBJ2-3,TRBV9,-,TRBD2,CASSPRLAGGTDTQYF,TGTGCCAGCAGCCCACGACTAGCGGGAGGCACAGATACGCAGTATTTT
TRBJ2-2,TRBV5-1,-,-,CASNQGSVATGELFF,TGCGCCAGCAACCAGGGGTCGGTGGCCACCGGGGAGCTGTTTTTT
TRBJ2-1,TRBV10-2,-,-,CASNQGRSYNEQFF,TGCGCCAGCAACCAGGGACGGAGTTACAATGAGCAGTTCTTC
TRBJ1-3,TRBV9,-,-,CASSTRQNSGNTIYF,TGTGCCAGCAGCACCCGACAGAACTCTGGAAACACCATATATTTT
TRBJ1-5,TRBV28,-,-,CASSFASRGANQPQHF,TGTGCCAGCAGTTTTGCCTCTCGGGGAGCCAATCAGCCCCAGCATTTT
TRBJ1-1,TRBV6-5,-,-,CASSPRHEAEAFF,TGTGCCAGCAGTCCCCGCCATGAGGCTGAAGCTTTCTTT
TRBJ2-2,TRBV9,once,-,CASRRAGSPGSTGELFF,TGTGCCAGCAGGCGGGCGGGGTCCCCGGGGAGCACCGGGGAGCTGTTTTTT
TRBJ1-2,TRBV4-2,-,TRBD1,CASSASQGVGGYTF,TGTGCCAGCAGCGCCTCCCAGGGGGTCGGAGGCTACACCTTC
TRBJ2-5,TRBV23-1,-,-,CASSLGEQETQYF,TGCGCCAGCAGTCTAGGAGAACAAGAGACCCAGTACTTC
TRBJ2-7,TRBV28,-,TRBD1,CASSSQGPNYEQYF,TGTGCCAGCAGTTCACAGGGGCCTAACTACGAGCAGTACTTC
TRBJ2-7,TRBV7-2,-,TRBD1,CASSYLLGQTYEQYF,TGTGCCAGCAGTTATTTATTGGGACAGACCTACGAGCAGTACTTC
TRBJ2-6,TRBV5-6,-,TRBD1,CASSWTGTGANVLTF,TGTGCCAGCAGCTGGACAGGGACCGGGGCCAACGTCCTGACTTTC
TRBJ2-1,TRBV6-6,-,-,CASSYRRGDEQFF,TGTGCCAGCAGTTACAGGAGGGGGGATGAGCAGTTCTTC
TRBJ2-5,TRBV5-1,-,TRBD2,CASSPHSGTSLETQYF,TGCGCCAGCAGCCCCCACTCCGGGACTAGCCTAGAGACCCAGTACTTC
TRBJ1-2,TRBV9,-,-,CASSPNTGPNYGYTF,TGTGCCAGCAGCCCAAATACGGGTCCTAACTATGGCTACACCTTC
TRBJ2-7,TRBV7-2,once,-,CASSLVGYEQYF,TGTGCCAGCAGCTTAGTAGGCTACGAGCAGTACTTC